The clone carrying this TCR beta chain showed up just a few times. The data were obtained in a study of blood T cell repertoires in COVID-19. Turning to the study itself: In each case, the material was cDNA or gDNA derived from T cells, B-cell-depleted T cells, or PBMCs.

Using immunoSEQ multiplex PCR, the repertoire was profiled, and TCRdb retains in-frame clones only, with some absent. The sample holds roughly 120,000 clones, under 85% seen once. This clonotype was obtained from a woman aged 60-70 years with acute or convalescent COVID-19. The sample comprised peripheral blood.

The chain's CDR3 is CAWDRRDGNTEAFF. CDR3 nucleotides: TGTGCCTGGGATAGGAGGGATGGGAACACTGAAGCTTTCTTT. The chain has TRBV30 and TRBJ1-1; D uncertain. With 5 bases removed from V and 1 base from J, the gap between germline ends came to 14 bases. The germline V gene encodes CDR1 GTSNPN and CDR2 SVGIG (reference sequence). CDR3 size: 14 residues. Full variable domain (rest looked up from reference TRBV30 and TRBJ1-1): SQTIHQWPATLVQPVGSPLSLECTVEGTSNPNLYWYRQAAGRGLQLLFYSVGIGQISSEVPQNLSASRPQDRQFILSSKKLLLSDSGFYLCAWDRRDGNTEAFFGQGTRLTVV.